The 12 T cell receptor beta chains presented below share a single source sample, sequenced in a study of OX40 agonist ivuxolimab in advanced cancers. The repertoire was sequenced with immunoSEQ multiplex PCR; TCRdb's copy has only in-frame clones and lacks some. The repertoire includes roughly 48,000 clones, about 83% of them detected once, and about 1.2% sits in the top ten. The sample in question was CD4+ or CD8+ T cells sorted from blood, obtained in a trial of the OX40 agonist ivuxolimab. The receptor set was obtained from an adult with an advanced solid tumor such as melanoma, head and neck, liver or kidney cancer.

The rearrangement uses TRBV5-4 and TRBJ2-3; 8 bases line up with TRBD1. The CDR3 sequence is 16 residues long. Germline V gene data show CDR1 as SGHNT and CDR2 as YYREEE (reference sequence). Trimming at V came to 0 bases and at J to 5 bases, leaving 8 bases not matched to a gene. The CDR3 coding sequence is TGTGCCAGCAGCTTGGGGGGCAGGGGGCGAGGAGATACGCAGTATTTT. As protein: CASSLGGRGRGDTQYF.

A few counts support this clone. The CDR3 here is CASKLDRGGNQPQHF. The DNA of the CDR3 is TGTGCCAGCAAACTGGACAGGGGAGGCAATCAGCCCCAGCATTTT. The gene calls are TRBV2 and TRBJ1-5; 9 positions match TRBD1. In germline, CDR1 is SNHLY, CDR2 FYNNEI. The CDR3 covers 15 residues. The V segment lost 7 bases and the J segment 2 bases; nucleotides outside the gene matches: 6.

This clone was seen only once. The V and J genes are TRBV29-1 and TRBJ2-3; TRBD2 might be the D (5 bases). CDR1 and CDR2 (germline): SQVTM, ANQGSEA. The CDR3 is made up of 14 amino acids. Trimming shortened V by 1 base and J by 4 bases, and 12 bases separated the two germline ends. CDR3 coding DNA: TGCAGCGTTGAAGTCGTTGGCGGGTCAGATACGCAGTATTTT. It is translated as CSVEVVGGSDTQYF.

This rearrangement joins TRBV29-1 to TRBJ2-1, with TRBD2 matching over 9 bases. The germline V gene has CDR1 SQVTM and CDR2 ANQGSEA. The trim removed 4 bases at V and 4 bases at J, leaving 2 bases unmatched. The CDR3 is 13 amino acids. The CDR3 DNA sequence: TGCAGCGTTGGGCGGGGGGGATACAATGAGCAGTTCTTC. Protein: CSVGRGGYNEQFF.

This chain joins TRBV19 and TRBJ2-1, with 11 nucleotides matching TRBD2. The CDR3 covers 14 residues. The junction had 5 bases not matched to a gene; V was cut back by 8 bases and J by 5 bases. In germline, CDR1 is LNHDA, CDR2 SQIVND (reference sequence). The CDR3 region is CASSLAGEHNEQFF. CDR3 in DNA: TGTGCCAGTTCACTAGCGGGGGAGCACAATGAGCAGTTCTTC. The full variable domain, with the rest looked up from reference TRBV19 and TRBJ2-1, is DGGITQSPKYLFRKEGQNVTLSCEQNLNHDAMYWYRQDPGQGLRLIYYSQIVNDFQKGDIAEGYSVSREKKESFPLTVTSAQKNPTAFYLCASSLAGEHNEQFFGPGTRLTVL.

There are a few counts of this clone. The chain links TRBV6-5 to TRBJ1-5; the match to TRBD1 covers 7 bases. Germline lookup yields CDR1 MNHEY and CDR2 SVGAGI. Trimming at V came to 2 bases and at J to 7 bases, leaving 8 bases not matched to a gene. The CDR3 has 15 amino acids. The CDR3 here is CASSYRGQPHQPQHF. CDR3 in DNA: TGTGCCAGCAGTTACCGGGGACAGCCCCACCAGCCCCAGCATTTT.

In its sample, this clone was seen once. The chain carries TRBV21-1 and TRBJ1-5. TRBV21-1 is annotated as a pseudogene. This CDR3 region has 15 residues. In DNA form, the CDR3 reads TGTGCCAGCAGATCGGCTGGGACGTCGGGTCAGCCCCAGCATTTT. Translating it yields CASRSAGTSGQPQHF.

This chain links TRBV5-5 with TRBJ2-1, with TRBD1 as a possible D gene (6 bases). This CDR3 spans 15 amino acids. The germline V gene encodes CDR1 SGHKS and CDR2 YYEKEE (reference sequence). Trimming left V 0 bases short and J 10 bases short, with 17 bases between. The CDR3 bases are TGTGCCAGCAGCTTGGAGGGGGTGATCACAGCCGAGCAGTTCTTC. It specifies CASSLEGVITAEQFF.

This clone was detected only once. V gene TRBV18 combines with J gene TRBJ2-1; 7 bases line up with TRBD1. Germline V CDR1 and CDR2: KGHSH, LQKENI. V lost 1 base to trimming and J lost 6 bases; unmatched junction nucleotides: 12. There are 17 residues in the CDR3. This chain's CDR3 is CASSPREGGEFSNEQFF. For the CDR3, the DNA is TGTGCCAGCTCACCACGGGAAGGGGGCGAATTTAGCAATGAGCAGTTCTTC.

The CDR3 reads CASTRTGRSYEQYF. In DNA, the CDR3 is TGTGCCAGCACCCGGACAGGGAGGTCCTACGAGCAGTACTTC. The rearrangement joins TRBV6-1 to TRBJ2-7; 8 bases map to TRBD1. This CDR3 is built from 14 residues. V shed 7 bases and J 1 base; nucleotides not matched to a gene: 6. CDR1 and CDR2 from the germline V gene are MNHNS and SASEGT.

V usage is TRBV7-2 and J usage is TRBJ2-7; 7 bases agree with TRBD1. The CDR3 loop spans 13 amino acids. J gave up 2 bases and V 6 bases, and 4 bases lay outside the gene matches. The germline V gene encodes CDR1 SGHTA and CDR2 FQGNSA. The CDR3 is CASRMTGTYEQYF. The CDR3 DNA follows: TGTGCCAGCAGGATGACAGGGACCTACGAGCAGTACTTC.

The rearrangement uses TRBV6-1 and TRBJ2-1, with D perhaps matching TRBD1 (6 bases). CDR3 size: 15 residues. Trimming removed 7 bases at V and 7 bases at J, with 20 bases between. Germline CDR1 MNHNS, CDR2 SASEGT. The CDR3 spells CASTADRTYGNEQFF. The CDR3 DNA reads TGTGCCAGCACTGCCGACAGGACATATGGGAATGAGCAGTTCTTC.